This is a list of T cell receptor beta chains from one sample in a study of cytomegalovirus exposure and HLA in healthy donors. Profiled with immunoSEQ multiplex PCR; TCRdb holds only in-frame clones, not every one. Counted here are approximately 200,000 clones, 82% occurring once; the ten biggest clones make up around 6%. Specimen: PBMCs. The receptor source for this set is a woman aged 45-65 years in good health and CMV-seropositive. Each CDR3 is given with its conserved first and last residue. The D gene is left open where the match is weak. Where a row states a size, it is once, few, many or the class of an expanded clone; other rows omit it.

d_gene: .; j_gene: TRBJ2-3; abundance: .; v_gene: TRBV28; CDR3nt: TGTGCCAGTAACCCGGGAACAGGCACAGATACGCAGTATTTT; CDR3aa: CASNPGTGTDTQYF
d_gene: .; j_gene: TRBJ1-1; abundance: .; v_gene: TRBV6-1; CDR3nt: TGTGCCAGCAGGGAACCGGGGGACACTGAAGCTTTCTTT; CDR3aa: CASREPGDTEAFF
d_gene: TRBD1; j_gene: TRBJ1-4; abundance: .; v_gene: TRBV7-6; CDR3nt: TGTGCCAGCAGCTCTAACAGGGGGCATAGTGAAAAACTGTTTTTT; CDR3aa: CASSSNRGHSEKLFF
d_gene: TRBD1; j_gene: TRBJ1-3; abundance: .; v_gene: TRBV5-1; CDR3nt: TGCGCCAGCAGCTTACTCCCGGGACAGGGGTCTGGAAACACCATATATTTT; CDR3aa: CASSLLPGQGSGNTIYF
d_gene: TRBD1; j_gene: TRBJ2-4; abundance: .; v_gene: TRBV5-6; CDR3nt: TGTGCCAGCAGCTTGACAGGGGATATAGCCAAAAACAGTCAGTACTTC; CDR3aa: CASSLTGDIAKNSQYF
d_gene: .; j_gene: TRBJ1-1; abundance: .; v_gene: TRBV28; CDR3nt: TGTGCCAGCAGTCCTTGGGGGAGGGGTTCGAACACTGAAGCTTTCTTT; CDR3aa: CASSPWGRGSNTEAFF
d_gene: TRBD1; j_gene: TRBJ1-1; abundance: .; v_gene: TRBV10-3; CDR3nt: TGTGCCATCAGTGAGTGGGGACAGGGAGGGGACACTGAAGCTTTCTTT; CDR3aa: CAISEWGQGGDTEAFF
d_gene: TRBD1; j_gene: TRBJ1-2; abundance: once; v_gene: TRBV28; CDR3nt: TGTGCCAGCCGACAGGGGGCGGCTAACTATGGCTACACCTTC; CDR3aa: CASRQGAANYGYTF
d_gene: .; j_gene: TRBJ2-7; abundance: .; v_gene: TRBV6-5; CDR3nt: TGTGCCAGTATGCAAGGGGCAGGATACGAGCAGTACTTC; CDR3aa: CASMQGAGYEQYF
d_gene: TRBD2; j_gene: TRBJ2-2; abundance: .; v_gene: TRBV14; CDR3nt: TGTGCCAGCAGCCAAGCGGGAGGGCCCTTCACCGGGGAGCTGTTTTTT; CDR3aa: CASSQAGGPFTGELFF
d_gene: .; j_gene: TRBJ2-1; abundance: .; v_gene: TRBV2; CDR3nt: TGTGCCAGCAGTGAGAACATCGACAATGAGCAGTTCTTC; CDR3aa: CASSENIDNEQFF
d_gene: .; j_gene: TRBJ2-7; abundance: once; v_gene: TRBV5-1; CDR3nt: TGCGCCAGCAGCTTCCAGACAGGTCCCTACGAGCAGTACTTC; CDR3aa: CASSFQTGPYEQYF
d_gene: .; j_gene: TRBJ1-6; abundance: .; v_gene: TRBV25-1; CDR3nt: TGTGCCAGCAGTGGTACAGGGCCTCTCCACTTT; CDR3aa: CASSGTGPLHF
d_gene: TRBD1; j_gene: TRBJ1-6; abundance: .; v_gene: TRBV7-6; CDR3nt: TGTGCCAGCAGCAGGGACAGCCCCAATTCACCCCTCCACTTT; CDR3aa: CASSRDSPNSPLHF
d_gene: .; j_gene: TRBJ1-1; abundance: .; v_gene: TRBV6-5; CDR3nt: TGTGCCAGCAGTTACGGGAAGACAGAGAACACTGAAGCTTTCTTT; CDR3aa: CASSYGKTENTEAFF
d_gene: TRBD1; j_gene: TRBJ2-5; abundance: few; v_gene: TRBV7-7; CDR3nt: TGTGCCAGCAGCTGGGCCGGGACAGGGCTGGAGACCCAGTACTTC; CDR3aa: CASSWAGTGLETQYF
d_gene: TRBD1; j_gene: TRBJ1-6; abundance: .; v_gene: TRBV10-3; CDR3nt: TGTGCCATCAGGGGGGACAGGGACATCAAACCCCTCCACTTT; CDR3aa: CAIRGDRDIKPLHF
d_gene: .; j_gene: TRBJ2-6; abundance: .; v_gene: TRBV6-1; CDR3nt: TGTGCCAGCAGTTCGCACTCTGGGGCCAACGCCCTGACTTTC; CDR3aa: CASSSHSGANALTF
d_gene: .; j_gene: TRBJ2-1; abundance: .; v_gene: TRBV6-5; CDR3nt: TGTGCCAGCAGAATCGAAGGGGGTTTCAATGAGCAGTTCTTC; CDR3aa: CASRIEGGFNEQFF
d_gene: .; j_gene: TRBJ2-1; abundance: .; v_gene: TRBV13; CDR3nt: TGTGCCAGCAGCTACCGGGCCCCGAGGGTCAATGAGCAGTTCTTC; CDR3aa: CASSYRAPRVNEQFF
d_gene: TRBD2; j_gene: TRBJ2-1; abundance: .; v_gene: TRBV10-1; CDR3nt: TGCGCCAGCAGTAGCGGGATATACAATGAGCAGTTCTTC; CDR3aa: CASSSGIYNEQFF
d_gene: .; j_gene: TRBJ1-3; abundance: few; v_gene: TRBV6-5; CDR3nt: TGTGCCAGCCGACCTCCAGGAAGTTCTGGAAACACCATATATTTT; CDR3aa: CASRPPGSSGNTIYF
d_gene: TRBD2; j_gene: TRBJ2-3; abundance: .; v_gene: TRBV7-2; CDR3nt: TGTGCCAGCAGCTACCGCCTAGCGGGCACAGATACGCAGTATTTT; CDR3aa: CASSYRLAGTDTQYF
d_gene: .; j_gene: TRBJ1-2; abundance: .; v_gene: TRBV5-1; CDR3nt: TGCGCCAGCAGCTTGGTGGGGCGGAACTATGGCTACACCTTC; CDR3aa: CASSLVGRNYGYTF
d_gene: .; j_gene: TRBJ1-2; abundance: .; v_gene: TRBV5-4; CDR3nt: TGTGCCAGCAGCTCCACTCTAGCTAACTATGGCTACACCTTC; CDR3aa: CASSSTLANYGYTF
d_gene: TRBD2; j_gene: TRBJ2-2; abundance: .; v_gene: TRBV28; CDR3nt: TGTGCCAGCAGTCCCTTCTTGGGGGGGGGAATGAACACCGGGGAGCTGTTTTTT; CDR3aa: CASSPFLGGGMNTGELFF
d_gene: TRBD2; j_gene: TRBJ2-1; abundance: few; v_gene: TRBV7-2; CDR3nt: TGTGCCAGCATCCGGACTAGCGGGGATTACAATGAGCAGTTCTTC; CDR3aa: CASIRTSGDYNEQFF
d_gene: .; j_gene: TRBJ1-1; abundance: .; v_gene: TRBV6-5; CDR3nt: TGTGCCAGCAGTTCCAGGGAAGGGAACACTGAAGCTTTCTTT; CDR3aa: CASSSREGNTEAFF
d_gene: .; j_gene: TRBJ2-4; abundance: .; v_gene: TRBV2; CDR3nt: TGTGCCAGCAGTGCTACTTTCATAGCCAAAAACATTCAGTACTTC; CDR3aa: CASSATFIAKNIQYF
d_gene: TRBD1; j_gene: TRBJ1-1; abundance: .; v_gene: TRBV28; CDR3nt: TGTGCCAGCAGCCCCACCGGACAGGGAAGCACTGAAGCTTTCTTT; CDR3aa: CASSPTGQGSTEAFF
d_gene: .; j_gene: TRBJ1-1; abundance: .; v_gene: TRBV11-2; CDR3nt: TGTGCCAGCAGCTTAGTACAGGCGAAAGCTTTCTTT; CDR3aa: CASSLVQAKAFF
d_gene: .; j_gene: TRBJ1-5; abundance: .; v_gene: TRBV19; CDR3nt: TGTGCCAGTAGTGAACAGGGCGGTCAGCCCCAGCATTTT; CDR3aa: CASSEQGGQPQHF
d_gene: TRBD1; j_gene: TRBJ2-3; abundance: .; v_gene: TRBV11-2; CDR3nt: TGTGCCAGCAGCGGACTGGGACAGTGGATGGATACGCAGTATTTT; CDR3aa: CASSGLGQWMDTQYF
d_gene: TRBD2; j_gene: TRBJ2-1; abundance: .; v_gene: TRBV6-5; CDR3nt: TGTGCCAGCTCGACTAGCGGGGGAAACAATGAGCAGTTCTTC; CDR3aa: CASSTSGGNNEQFF
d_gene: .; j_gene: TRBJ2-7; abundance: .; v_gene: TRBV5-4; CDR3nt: TGTGCCAGCAGCTTTGCGGGGGCCTCCTACGAGCAGTACTTC; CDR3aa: CASSFAGASYEQYF
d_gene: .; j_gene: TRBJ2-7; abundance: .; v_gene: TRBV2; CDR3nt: TGTGCCAGCATCACTAGGGGGACTACCCTCCGAGGGGCCCACGAGCAGTACTTC; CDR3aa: CASITRGTTLRGAHEQYF
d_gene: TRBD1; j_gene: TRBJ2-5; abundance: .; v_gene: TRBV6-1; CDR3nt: TGTGCCAGCAGTCATCACAGGGGGGCAGAGACCCAGTACTTC; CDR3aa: CASSHHRGAETQYF
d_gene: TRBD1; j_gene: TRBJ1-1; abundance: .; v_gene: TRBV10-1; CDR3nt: TGCGCCAGCAGTGAGGGACAGGGGGGGGACACTGAAGCTTTCTTT; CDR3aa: CASSEGQGGDTEAFF
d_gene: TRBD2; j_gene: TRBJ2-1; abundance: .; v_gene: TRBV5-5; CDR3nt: TGTGCCAGCAGCCGTAGCGGGGGGGCAAGTAGAAATGAGCAGTTCTTC; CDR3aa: CASSRSGGASRNEQFF
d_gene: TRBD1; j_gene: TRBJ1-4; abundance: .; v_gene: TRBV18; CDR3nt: TGTGCCAGCTCACGGCAGGGGGTTGAAAAACTGTTTTTT; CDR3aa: CASSRQGVEKLFF
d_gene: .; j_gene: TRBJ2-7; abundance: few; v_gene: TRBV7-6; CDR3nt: TGTGCCAGCAGTAGTCAGGGGACGTCCCCGGACGAGCAGTACTTC; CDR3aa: CASSSQGTSPDEQYF
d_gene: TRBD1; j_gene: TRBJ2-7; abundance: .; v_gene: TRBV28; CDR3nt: TGTGCCAGCAGTTTAGTCGGGACAGGGGTGTACGAGCAGTACTTC; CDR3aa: CASSLVGTGVYEQYF
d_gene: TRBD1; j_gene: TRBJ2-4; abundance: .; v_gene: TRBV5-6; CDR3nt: TGTGCCAGCAACCTCGACAGGACAGGGAGTCAGTACTTC; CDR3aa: CASNLDRTGSQYF
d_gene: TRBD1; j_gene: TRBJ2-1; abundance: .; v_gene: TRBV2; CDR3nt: TGTGCCACTCACAGGGGGATAAGTGAGGATGAGCAGTTCTTC; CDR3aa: CATHRGISEDEQFF
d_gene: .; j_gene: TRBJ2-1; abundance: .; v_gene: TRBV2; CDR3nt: TGTGCCAGCAGTGAAGCACTGCCCGGGAACAATGAGCAGTTCTTC; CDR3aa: CASSEALPGNNEQFF
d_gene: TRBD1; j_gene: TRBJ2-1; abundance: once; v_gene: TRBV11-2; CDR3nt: TGTGCCAGCAGACGGGAGGCGGGACAGGGGCCCGGTGAGCAGTTCTTC; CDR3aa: CASRREAGQGPGEQFF
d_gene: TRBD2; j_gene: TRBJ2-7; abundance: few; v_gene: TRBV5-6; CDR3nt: TGTGCCAGCAGGTCTAGCGGGAGGAGCTCCTACGAGCAGTACTTC; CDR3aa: CASRSSGRSSYEQYF
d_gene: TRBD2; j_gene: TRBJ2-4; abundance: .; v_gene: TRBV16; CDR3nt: TGTGCCAGCAGCCAATCTTGGTTACAGCGGGATAAAAACATTCAGTACTTC; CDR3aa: CASSQSWLQRDKNIQYF
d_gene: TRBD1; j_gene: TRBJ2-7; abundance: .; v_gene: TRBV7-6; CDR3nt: TGTGCCAGCAGTTTAAGGACAGGGGGATACGAGCAGTACTTC; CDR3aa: CASSLRTGGYEQYF
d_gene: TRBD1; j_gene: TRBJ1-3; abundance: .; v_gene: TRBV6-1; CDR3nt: TGTGCCAGCAGTTCCCGGACAGGGGCCGGAAACACCATATATTTT; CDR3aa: CASSSRTGAGNTIYF
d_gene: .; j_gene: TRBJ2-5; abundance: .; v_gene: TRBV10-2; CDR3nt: TGCGCCAGCACCGGACTAGGGGGGGAGACCCAGTACTTC; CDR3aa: CASTGLGGETQYF
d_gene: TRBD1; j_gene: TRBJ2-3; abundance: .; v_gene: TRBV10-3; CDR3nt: TGTGCCATCAGTGCCCCCCAGGGGGTTGGAGATACGCAGTATTTT; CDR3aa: CAISAPQGVGDTQYF
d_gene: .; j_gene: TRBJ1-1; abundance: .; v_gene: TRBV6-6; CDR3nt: TGTGCCAGCAGTCCGCAGGGACTAACGGTCACTGAAGCTTTCTTT; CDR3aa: CASSPQGLTVTEAFF